A selection of T cell receptor beta chains follows, all from one sample in a study of graft-versus-host responses after intestinal transplantation. The antigens of these receptors remain unknown. Here immunoSEQ multiplex PCR was the method, and the copy in TCRdb shows in-frame clones only, minus some. The sample lists about 130,000 clones, around 90% occurring once. The sequencing here drew on unstimulated CD4+ T cells sorted from spleen or lymph node cells, taken before intestinal transplant. These receptors were obtained from a human donor who received an intestinal transplant. Both conserved end residues are part of each CDR3. D genes are given only for firm matches. Clone sizes are given selectively: once, few, many, or a class where the clone is expanded.

J | size | D | V | DNA | CDR3
TRBJ1-6 | - | - | TRBV6-1 | TGTGCCAGCAGGGAAACAGGTTTAGGGAATTCACCCCTCCACTTT | CASRETGLGNSPLHF
TRBJ1-1 | - | - | TRBV5-1 | TGCGCCAGCAGCAAACTTGGGGAGAACACTGAAGCTTTCTTT | CASSKLGENTEAFF
TRBJ2-1 | - | - | TRBV5-6 | TGTGCCAGCAGCTTTGACCAATCGGGGATTGAGCAGTTCTTC | CASSFDQSGIEQFF
TRBJ1-1 | - | - | TRBV9 | TGTGCCAGCAGCGTGGGGGCCGGGAGAGCTGAAGCTTTCTTT | CASSVGAGRAEAFF
TRBJ2-7 | - | - | TRBV2 | TGTGCCAGCAGTGAAGGGTACGAGCAGTACTTC | CASSEGYEQYF
TRBJ1-5 | - | TRBD1 | TRBV7-8 | TGTGCCAGCAGCTTAGCGCAGTCAGGGGGCGGCAATCAGCCCCAGCATTTT | CASSLAQSGGGNQPQHF
TRBJ2-5 | once | - | TRBV7-7 | TGTGCCAGCAGCTTAAACCTTGGAGGAGAGACCCAGTACTTC | CASSLNLGGETQYF
TRBJ1-2 | once | - | TRBV29-1 | TGCAGCGTTGTATCTCCGGGATCCGGGGCCTATGGCTACACCTTC | CSVVSPGSGAYGYTF
TRBJ2-2 | few | - | TRBV10-3 | TGTGCCATCAGTACGGACCTAGTAAACACCGGGGAGCTGTTTTTT | CAISTDLVNTGELFF
TRBJ2-5 | - | - | TRBV9 | TGTGCCAGCGGACTAGAGACCCAGTACTTC | CASGLETQYF
TRBJ1-1 | once | TRBD1 | TRBV6-1 | TGTGCCAGCAGCGACAGGGGGAGAGGAGCTTTCTTT | CASSDRGRGAFF
TRBJ2-7 | - | TRBD1 | TRBV7-2 | TGTGCCAGCAGCCGGACAGGATCTACGAAGCAGTACTTC | CASSRTGSTKQYF
TRBJ2-3 | - | - | TRBV5-1 | TGCGCCAGCAGCTTGAGTCCCTCGGGGGCCCTTAGCACAGATACGCAGTATTTT | CASSLSPSGALSTDTQYF
TRBJ1-2 | - | TRBD1 | TRBV18 | TGTGCCAGCTCACCCCTAGGGCAGGGGGCCGACTATGGCTACACCTTC | CASSPLGQGADYGYTF
TRBJ2-7 | - | - | TRBV7-9 | TGTGCCAGCAGAAAGTCTGGTTCGGGAGACAGGGTTTACGAGCAGTACTTC | CASRKSGSGDRVYEQYF
TRBJ2-1 | - | - | TRBV2 | TGTGCCAGCAGACCCGGCCGCTACAATGAGCAGTTCTTC | CASRPGRYNEQFF
TRBJ2-3 | - | - | TRBV5-1 | TGCGCCAGCAGTCTCGGGACCGTAGGGATAGCAGATACGCAGTATTTT | CASSLGTVGIADTQYF
TRBJ2-2 | - | - | TRBV7-9 | TGTGCCAGCAGCCAGGGATTTGTCACCGGGGAGCTGTTTTTT | CASSQGFVTGELFF
TRBJ1-2 | - | - | TRBV7-3 | TGTGCCAAACAGACAGATGGCTACACCTTC | CAKQTDGYTF
TRBJ1-1 | - | - | TRBV6-1 | TGTGCCAGCAGCCTGACGGGAGAATCGGGGGCTTTCTTT | CASSLTGESGAFF
TRBJ2-5 | - | - | TRBV5-1 | TGCGCCAGCAGCGAGGGGCCGTACCAAGAGACCCAGTACTTC | CASSEGPYQETQYF
TRBJ2-2 | - | - | TRBV15 | TGTGCCACCAGCAGAGTATACGGGGAGCTGTTTTTT | CATSRVYGELFF
TRBJ1-2 | - | TRBD1 | TRBV11-2 | TGTGCCAGCAGCTCCCGGACAGGGAGGGGGTATGGCTACACCTTC | CASSSRTGRGYGYTF
TRBJ1-5 | - | - | TRBV6-5 | TGTGCCAGCAGTGTCAATCAGCCCCAGCATTTT | CASSVNQPQHF
TRBJ1-6 | once | - | TRBV19 | TGTGCCAGTAGTGTGGGCACGTCAACCGGATCCTATAATTCACCCCTCCACTTT | CASSVGTSTGSYNSPLHF
TRBJ2-3 | - | TRBD2 | TRBV7-6 | TGTGCCAGCAGCTCGGGACTAGCGGGGGGGGCAGATACGCAGTATTTT | CASSSGLAGGADTQYF
TRBJ2-4 | - | - | TRBV25-1 | TGTGCCAGCAGTGCGACAGGAAACATTCAGTACTTC | CASSATGNIQYF
TRBJ1-1 | - | - | TRBV27 | TGTGCCAGCAGTCGAAACAGGGACACTGAAGCTTTCTTT | CASSRNRDTEAFF
TRBJ1-5 | - | - | TRBV7-9 | TGTGCCAGCAGCTCCGGGGGGGGAAATCAGCCCCAGCATTTT | CASSSGGGNQPQHF
TRBJ2-7 | - | TRBD1 | TRBV30 | TGTGCCTGGTGGACAGGGGCGGGGGAGCAGTACTTC | CAWWTGAGEQYF
TRBJ2-5 | - | - | TRBV5-1 | TGCGCCAGCAGCTTAAGCGTAGGGGGAGAGACCCAGTACTTC | CASSLSVGGETQYF
TRBJ1-2 | - | - | TRBV6-6 | TGTGCCAGCAGTTACCCGGTCGGTCGGGATGGCTACACCTTC | CASSYPVGRDGYTF
TRBJ1-4 | - | - | TRBV15 | TGTGCCACCAGCAGAGATCCAGCAACTAATGAAAAACTGTTTTTT | CATSRDPATNEKLFF
TRBJ2-1 | - | TRBD2 | TRBV7-3 | TGTGCCAGCAGCTTATCTAGCGGGGACAGCTCCTACAATGAGCAGTTCTTC | CASSLSSGDSSYNEQFF
TRBJ1-2 | - | - | TRBV30 | TGTGCCCGCAAAGAGGGAAACTATGGCTACACCTTC | CARKEGNYGYTF
TRBJ1-2 | - | - | TRBV9 | TGTGCCAGCAGCGTAGAGGCCAGGCCCCTCTATGGCTACACCTTC | CASSVEARPLYGYTF
TRBJ1-1 | - | TRBD1 | TRBV5-1 | TGCGCCAGCAGCCAATGGCAGGGGGAAAGCACTGAAGCTTTCTTT | CASSQWQGESTEAFF
TRBJ1-3 | - | - | TRBV11-3 | TGTGCCAGCAGCTTACCCGGCAGTGGAAACACCATATATTTT | CASSLPGSGNTIYF
TRBJ1-3 | few | TRBD1 | TRBV6-6 | TGTGCCAGCAGTTACGGACCAGACAGGGTAGGAAACACCATATATTTT | CASSYGPDRVGNTIYF
TRBJ1-1 | - | TRBD1 | TRBV11-3 | TGTGCCAGCAGCTTTCAGGGGGGTACTGAAGCTTTCTTT | CASSFQGGTEAFF
TRBJ1-2 | - | TRBD1 | TRBV6-1 | TGTGCCAGCAGTCGAGGGACAGGGAATGGCTACACCTTC | CASSRGTGNGYTF
TRBJ1-1 | few | - | TRBV18 | TGTGCCAGCTGTAAGACGAGTGGGGACACTGAAGCTTTCTTT | CASCKTSGDTEAFF
TRBJ2-5 | - | - | TRBV5-1 | TGCGCCAGCAGCTTGTTTCGGCCCGAAGAGACCCAGTACTTC | CASSLFRPEETQYF
TRBJ2-5 | - | - | TRBV7-9 | TGTGCCAGCAGCTTAGGAGCCGGGTCCACTCAAGAGACCCAGTACTTC | CASSLGAGSTQETQYF
TRBJ2-2 | once | - | TRBV7-9 | TGTGCCAGCAGCCAGCAGTTGGGCGGTACGAACACCGGGGAGCTGTTTTTT | CASSQQLGGTNTGELFF
TRBJ2-7 | - | TRBD2 | TRBV11-2 | TGTGCCAGCAGCCCTAGGCCCTCATCACTAGCGGGGGCCTCCTACGAGCAGTACTTC | CASSPRPSSLAGASYEQYF
TRBJ2-7 | - | - | TRBV6-1 | TGTGCCAGCAGGCGACAGGCCATGTCTCACGAGCAGTACTTC | CASRRQAMSHEQYF
TRBJ1-3 | - | - | TRBV6-4 | TGTGCCAGCGATTGGCCCCAGGCGATCAATGGAAACACCATATATTTT | CASDWPQAINGNTIYF
TRBJ2-1 | - | - | TRBV9 | TGTGCCAGCAGCGTGTCAGCCGCGGGGGCGCCCTTGAATGAGCAGTTCTTC | CASSVSAAGAPLNEQFF